These 3 T cell receptor beta chains came from one sample sequenced in a study of blood T cell repertoires in COVID-19 (dated by TCRdb to about 2020). Library generation was performed with the immunoSEQ multiplex PCR assay. TCRdb took this table from immuneACCESS and kept in-frame rearrangements with V and J called. Such tables lack part of the clones; where checked against another copy, unresolved V genes explain under half of the gap, and the rest is unexplained. The sample table lists 200,000 to 250,000 clones, 88% of them with a count of one. The leading ten clones occupy about 2.4% of the sample. Sequencing input: PBMCs or T cells enriched from blood (not recorded which). Receptor source: a woman aged 25 to 39 who had recovered from COVID-19.

The chain combines TRBV11-2 with TRBJ2-1; 10 bases match TRBD2. The germline gives CDR1 SGHAT, CDR2 FQNNGV. The CDR3 has 16 residues. V shed 4 bases and J 9 bases; nucleotides not matched to a gene: 12. The CDR3 nucleotides are TGTGCCAGCAGCTCCCTCGGGAGCGGGGGGGCGCGTGAGCAGTTCTTC. It specifies CASSSLGSGGAREQFF.

This sequence joins TRBV18 and TRBJ2-1, with D possibly TRBD1 on 5 matching bases. V lost 4 bases and J 12 bases, leaving 10 bases between the germline ends. Germline CDR1 reads KGHSH; CDR2 reads LQKENI. The CDR3 covers 11 residues. The CDR3 DNA reads TGTGCCAGCTCACAGGACACCATGCAGTTCTTC. Translation: CASSQDTMQFF.

This chain links TRBV19 with TRBJ2-3; 15 bases map to TRBD2. CDR1 LNHDA and CDR2 SQIVND come from the germline V gene (reference sequence). With 7 bases clipped from V and 3 bases from J, the junction kept 5 bases outside the gene matches. This CDR3 is built from 16 residues. The CDR3 bases are TGTGCCAGTAAGAGGACTAGCGGGGGGGCAACAGATACGCAGTATTTT. Translation: CASKRTSGGATDTQYF.